These 29 T cell receptor beta chains came from one sample sequenced in a study of CD8 T cells in Susac syndrome. The RNA, about 0.5 to 1 ug, was put through reverse transcription using random hexamers. TCRdb reprocessed the immunoSEQ multiplex PCR reads via MiXCR and lists one record per CDR3 protein. The sample has about 300,000 distinct CDR3 sequences; 70% to 90% are singletons. Specimen: CD8+ T cells from PBMCs. All receptors derive from a human donor with multiple sclerosis.

This chain uses TRBV9 with TRBJ1-5; D is unclear. V was trimmed by 3 bases and J by 9 bases, leaving 10 bases between them. The CDR3 is made up of 12 amino acids. Per germline, CDR1 SGDLS and CDR2 YYNGEE. CDR3: CASSAGGRPQHF. CDR3 sequence (DNA): TGTGCCAGCAGCGCCGGTGGGCGGCCCCAGCATTTT.

The V and J genes are TRBV7-3 and TRBJ2-1, with a weak D call TRBD1 (5 bases). Germline values: CDR1 SGHTA, CDR2 FQGTGA. The CDR3 sequence is 14 residues long. Trimming took off 3 bases at V and 3 bases at J, with 9 bases between the two ends. The CDR3 sequence is CASSFSDSYNEQFF. The CDR3 bases are TGTGCCAGCAGCTTTTCAGACAGCTACAATGAGCAGTTCTTC.

The rearrangement joins TRBV20-1 to TRBJ2-7; D is perhaps TRBD1 or TRBD2 (5 bases each). CDR3 length: 14 residues. The germline V gene has CDR1 DFQATT and CDR2 SNEGSKA (reference sequence). With 1 base removed from V and 2 bases from J, the gap between germline ends came to 12 bases. The CDR3 DNA is TGCAGTGCTAGAGGTGGGGCGGGTCCCTACGAGCAGTACTTC. This codes for CSARGGAGPYEQYF.

This chain joins TRBV4-1 and TRBJ1-1; 8 bases fit TRBD1. The CDR3 runs 16 residues. Unmatched junction bases numbered 8, after V lost 3 bases and J lost 2 bases. The germline gives CDR1 MGHRA, CDR2 YSYEKL. CDR3 amino acids: CASSHTGGDSNTEAFF. The CDR3 DNA sequence: TGCGCCAGCAGCCATACAGGGGGGGACTCAAACACTGAAGCTTTCTTT.

V gene TRBV19 combines with J gene TRBJ2-7; the D gene is possibly TRBD2 (6 bases). The CDR3 spans 13 residues. V gave up 8 bases and J gave up 2 bases, with 13 bases separating them. In germline, CDR1 is LNHDA, CDR2 SQIVND (reference sequence). In DNA form, the CDR3 reads TGTGCCAGTTCCTTAGCGGAAGCCTACGAGCAGTACTTC. Translation: CASSLAEAYEQYF.

Written as DNA, the CDR3 is TGTGCCAGCAGTTACTCGGGGGGGAAAGCTAACTATGGCTACACCTTC. Translating gives CASSYSGGKANYGYTF. The gene calls are TRBV6-5 and TRBJ1-2; TRBD1 might be the D (5 bases). With 0 bases removed from V and 0 bases from J, the gap between germline ends came to 11 bases. Germline values: CDR1 MNHEY, CDR2 SVGAGI. This CDR3 has 16 amino acids.

This chain uses TRBV28 with TRBJ2-1; D may be TRBD2 (6 bases). CDR1 and CDR2 from the germline V gene are MDHEN and SYDVKM. Trimming stripped 2 bases from V and 3 bases from J, with 11 bases between. This CDR3 has 15 residues. The CDR3 spells CASSLEGGNYNEQFF. CDR3 DNA: TGTGCCAGCAGTTTAGAGGGAGGAAACTACAATGAGCAGTTCTTC. Full variable domain (missing parts from reference TRBV28 and TRBJ2-1): DVKVTQSSRYLVKRTGEKVFLECVQDMDHENMFWYRQDPGLGLRLIYFSYDVKMKEKGDIPEGYSVSREKKERFSLILESASTNQTSMYLCASSLEGGNYNEQFFGPGTRLTVL.

The chain is built from TRBV11-1 and TRBJ2-1; the D gene is possibly TRBD1 (6 bases). The CDR3 spans 17 residues. Germline V gene sequence: CDR1 SGHAT, CDR2 FQDESV (reference sequence). The germline V and J ends were trimmed by 3 bases and 4 bases, with 19 bases remaining between them. The CDR3 loop reads CASSFQGQEFSYNEQFF. CDR3 nucleotide sequence: TGTGCCAGCAGCTTTCAGGGGCAGGAATTTAGTTACAATGAGCAGTTCTTC.

The chain joins TRBV20-1 to TRBJ2-3; 7 bases are a match to TRBD2. CDR1 is DFQATT, CDR2 SNEGSKA, per germline (reference sequence). The CDR3 loop spans 14 amino acids. With V trimmed by 5 bases and J by 0 bases, 5 bases remained unmatched. In DNA form, the CDR3 reads TGCAGTGCTGGAACTAGCGTAAGCACAGATACGCAGTATTTT. Translating it yields CSAGTSVSTDTQYF.

The V gene is TRBV27, the J gene TRBJ2-5, with 9 bases fitting TRBD1. The germline gives CDR1 MNHEY, CDR2 SMNVEV (reference sequence). V was pared by 6 bases and J by 7 bases, with 18 bases of the junction left unmatched. This CDR3 contains 17 residues. The chain's CDR3 is CASSPLPGTGSRRTQYF. CDR3 bases: TGTGCCAGCAGCCCGCTCCCCGGGACAGGGTCGAGGAGGACCCAGTACTTC.

The rearrangement links TRBV6-1 to TRBJ1-4; D call uncertain. Germline CDR1 MNHNS, CDR2 SASEGT. The CDR3 loop spans 10 amino acids. Between the trimmed V and J ends, which lost 8 bases and 10 bases, there was a span of 8 bases. Here the CDR3 DNA reads TGTGCCAGCTTATGGAGAAAACTGTTTTTT. This encodes CASLWRKLFF.

The DNA of the CDR3 is TGTGCCAGCAGGCAAGAGGGGGCTAATTCACCCCTCCACTTT. It yields the protein CASRQEGANSPLHF. V and J are TRBV7-9 and TRBJ1-6, with 7 bases fitting TRBD1. CDR3 length: 14 residues. J gave up 6 bases and V 6 bases, and 5 bases lay outside the gene matches. Germline loops: CDR1 SEHNR, CDR2 FQNEAQ (reference sequence).

The count of this clonotype is one. The chain combines TRBV6-2 or TRBV6-3 with TRBJ2-1, with D possibly matching TRBD2 (5 bases). Looked up from germline, CDR1 is MNHEY and CDR2 is SVGEGT. The CDR3 length is 13 residues. Trimming left V 2 bases short and J 6 bases short, with 8 bases between. The CDR3: CASSYRTFNEQFF. CDR3 coding DNA: TGTGCCAGCAGTTACAGGACTTTCAATGAGCAGTTCTTC.

The V and J genes are TRBV7-9 and TRBJ2-7; 10 nucleotides align to TRBD1. V shed 4 bases and J 3 bases; nucleotides not matched to a gene: 3. CDR1 is SEHNR and CDR2 is FQNEAQ in the germline V gene (reference sequence). This CDR3 is 14 amino acids long. CDR3 protein: CASSYRDRGYEQYF. CDR3 sequence (DNA): TGTGCCAGCAGCTACCGGGACAGGGGCTACGAGCAGTACTTC.

The rearrangement uses TRBV4-1 and TRBJ1-5; perhaps TRBD1 as D (6 bases). The CDR3 runs to 17 residues. Germline CDR1 reads MGHRA; CDR2 reads YSYEKL. V shed 0 bases and J shed 3 bases, with 15 bases lying between them. CDR3 bases: TGCGCCAGCAGCCAAGAAGGGAGGCAGGGGTCCAATCAGCCCCAGCATTTT. It is translated as CASSQEGRQGSNQPQHF.

The rearrangement joins TRBV20-1 to TRBJ1-3; D uncertain. The CDR3 runs to 14 residues. Germline V gives CDR1 DFQATT, CDR2 SNEGSKA (reference sequence). Trimming cost V 0 bases and J 0 bases, with 6 bases left between them. CDR3 sequence reads: CSARDRNSGNTIYF. The DNA of the CDR3 is TGCAGTGCTAGAGATCGGAACTCTGGAAACACCATATATTTT.

The chain links TRBV9 to TRBJ2-3; D gene ambiguous. CDR3 length: 14 residues. V lost 0 bases to trimming and J lost 4 bases, with 9 bases between them. Germline CDR1 SGDLS, CDR2 YYNGEE. CDR3 sequence: CASSVGSLPDTQYF. The CDR3 coding sequence is TGTGCCAGCAGCGTAGGCTCCCTGCCAGATACGCAGTATTTT.

The rearrangement uses TRBV25-1 and TRBJ2-5; TRBD2 is a possible D gene (7 bases). Germline loops: CDR1 MGHDK, CDR2 SYGVNS. Trimming took off 0 bases at V and 3 bases at J, with 14 bases between the two ends. This CDR3 region has 16 residues. The CDR3 nucleotides read TGTGCCAGCAGTGAATACGGGGGGCGCTTTGAAGAGACCCAGTACTTC. Protein product: CASSEYGGRFEETQYF.

CDR3 loop: CAWSVGTGVHEQYF. CDR3 nucleotides: TGTGCCTGGAGTGTGGGGACAGGGGTCCACGAGCAGTACTTC. This sequence joins TRBV30 and TRBJ2-7; 10 bases are shared with TRBD1. Per the germline V gene, CDR1 is GTSNPN and CDR2 is SVGIG (reference sequence). J was trimmed by 5 bases and V by 0 bases; bases with no gene match: 4. This CDR3 contains 14 residues.

This clonotype was detected only once. CDR3 in amino acids: CASSAGQGAPMNTEAFF. CDR3 nucleotide sequence: TGTGCCAGCAGTGCCGGGCAGGGGGCCCCCATGAACACTGAAGCTTTCTTT. The chain joins TRBV25-1 to TRBJ1-1; 8 bases map to TRBD1. Germline values: CDR1 MGHDK, CDR2 SYGVNS. The CDR3 runs 17 residues. The V gene end was trimmed by 4 bases and the J gene end by 0 bases; junction bases not matched to a gene: 10.

This chain uses TRBV9 with TRBJ2-1; either TRBD1 or TRBD2 may supply D (6 bases each). V lost 0 bases and J 6 bases, leaving 13 bases between the germline ends. Germline values: CDR1 SGDLS, CDR2 YYNGEE. The length of the CDR3 is 15 residues. The CDR3 DNA reads TGTGCCAGCAGCGTAGGGGGGGCGACTCGCAATGAGCAGTTCTTC. Its protein is CASSVGGATRNEQFF.

This clonotype was observed a single time. V and J are TRBV4-1 and TRBJ2-6, with D possibly being TRBD2 (5 bases). The CDR3 covers 17 residues. Trimming left V 4 bases short and J 1 base short, with 14 bases between. From germline, CDR1 is MGHRA and CDR2 YSYEKL. The chain's CDR3 is CASSPSGWSSGANVLTF. In DNA form, the CDR3 reads TGCGCCAGCAGCCCCTCGGGATGGTCTTCTGGGGCCAACGTCCTGACTTTC.

The chain has TRBV15 and TRBJ2-1, with TRBD2 identical over 7 bases. Germline V gene data show CDR1 as LNHNV and CDR2 as YYDKDF (reference sequence). The CDR3 runs to 15 residues. V trimming: 3 bases; J trimming: 7 bases; junction bases outside the gene matches: 9. The CDR3 region is CATSSPGTNSNEQFF. The CDR3 DNA is TGTGCCACCAGCAGCCCCGGGACTAATTCTAATGAGCAGTTCTTC.

The V and J genes are TRBV4-1 and TRBJ2-1, with 11 bases matching TRBD2. CDR3 length: 16 residues. Per germline, CDR1 MGHRA and CDR2 YSYEKL. V gave up 1 base and J gave up 4 bases; unmatched junction bases: 3. The CDR3 sequence is CASSQASGRRYNEQFF. The CDR3 DNA follows: TGCGCCAGCAGCCAAGCTAGCGGGAGGAGGTACAATGAGCAGTTCTTC.

The V call is TRBV19, the J call TRBJ2-1, with a weak D call TRBD2 (6 bases). The V gene's germline CDR1 is LNHDA and CDR2 SQIVND (reference sequence). The CDR3 covers 16 residues. Trimming pared 6 bases from V and 4 bases from J, leaving 19 bases between. The CDR3 spells CASRSSGLALYNEQFF. In nucleotides, the CDR3 is TGTGCCAGTAGGTCGTCGGGCCTAGCGCTTTACAATGAGCAGTTCTTC. The complete variable domain, with remaining parts taken from reference TRBV19 and TRBJ2-1, reads DGGITQSPKYLFRKEGQNVTLSCEQNLNHDAMYWYRQDPGQGLRLIYYSQIVNDFQKGDIAEGYSVSREKKESFPLTVTSAQKNPTAFYLCASRSSGLALYNEQFFGPGTRLTVL.

V is TRBV12-3 or TRBV12-4 and J is TRBJ2-3; D remains unclear. This CDR3 contains 14 residues. V gave up 4 bases and J gave up 0 bases, with 8 bases separating them. The CDR3 protein is CASSSRRSTDTQYF. In nucleotides, the CDR3 is TGTGCCAGCAGTTCGAGACGGAGCACAGATACGCAGTATTTT.

The chain employs TRBV19 and TRBJ2-1; TRBD2 matches 7 bases. With V trimmed by 11 bases and J by 4 bases, 8 bases remained unmatched. Germline lookup yields CDR1 LNHDA and CDR2 SQIVND (reference sequence). CDR3 size: 13 residues. The CDR3 region is CASGLAEYNEQFF. The CDR3 DNA is TGTGCCTCGGGTCTAGCGGAATACAATGAGCAGTTCTTC.

V usage is TRBV10-3 and J usage is TRBJ2-2; 8 bases are shared with TRBD1. The CDR3 is 13 residues long. Trimming at V came to 8 bases and at J to 6 bases, leaving 5 bases not matched to a gene. Germline V lookup: CDR1 ENHRY, CDR2 SYGVKD. CDR3 loop: CAIGGDRPGELFF. The CDR3 DNA follows: TGTGCCATCGGAGGGGACAGGCCCGGGGAGCTGTTTTTT.

The V call is TRBV11-2, the J call TRBJ2-2; D is perhaps TRBD2 (5 bases). CDR3 size: 17 residues. Between the trimmed V and J ends, which lost 3 bases and 1 base, there was a span of 15 bases. Germline V gene data show CDR1 as SGHAT and CDR2 as FQNNGV. CDR3 sequence (DNA): TGTGCCAGCAGCTTGCCCCCGGGCGGGCAGAACACCGGGGAGCTGTTTTTT. This codes for CASSLPPGGQNTGELFF.